This T cell receptor (beta chain) is from a study of human T cells and chemical hapten exposure. Overall study context: Doses of diphenylcyclopropenone went to the patients' scalps weekly throughout the roughly 22-week study. Patients, a majority of them female, were diagnosed with alopecia areata, totalis or universalis. General observations from the study: Relative to controls, expanded TCRs formed significantly more large CDR3 similarity clusters.

A note on this clonotype: Antigen unknown.

The time point: patch test 1, 2 weeks after DPC sensitization. Sample treatment: therapeutic diphenylcyclopropenone sensitization with weekly scalp DPC. TCRdb re-analysed the RACE reads in MiXCR, keeping a single row per CDR3 protein. This sample carries under 200,000 distinct CDR3 sequences, roughly 15% of them seen once, and the ten largest clones take about 1.7%. Germline CDR1 reads ENHRY; CDR2 reads SYGVKD. Trimming left V 2 bases short and J 1 base short, with 13 bases between. The CDR3 sequence is 16 residues long. The source is a woman aged 30 to 39 with alopecia areata. Some clones in this sample may be carry-over from other donors' samples. This specimen was whole blood, taken in connection with sensitization to the hapten diphenylcyclopropenone (DPC). The chain employs TRBV10-3 and TRBJ2-3; maybe TRBD2 (5 bases). The DNA of the CDR3 is TGTGCCATCAGTGAGATGGCGGGTGGGCGCACAGATACGCAGTATTTT. Amino acid sequence: CAISEMAGGRTDTQYF.